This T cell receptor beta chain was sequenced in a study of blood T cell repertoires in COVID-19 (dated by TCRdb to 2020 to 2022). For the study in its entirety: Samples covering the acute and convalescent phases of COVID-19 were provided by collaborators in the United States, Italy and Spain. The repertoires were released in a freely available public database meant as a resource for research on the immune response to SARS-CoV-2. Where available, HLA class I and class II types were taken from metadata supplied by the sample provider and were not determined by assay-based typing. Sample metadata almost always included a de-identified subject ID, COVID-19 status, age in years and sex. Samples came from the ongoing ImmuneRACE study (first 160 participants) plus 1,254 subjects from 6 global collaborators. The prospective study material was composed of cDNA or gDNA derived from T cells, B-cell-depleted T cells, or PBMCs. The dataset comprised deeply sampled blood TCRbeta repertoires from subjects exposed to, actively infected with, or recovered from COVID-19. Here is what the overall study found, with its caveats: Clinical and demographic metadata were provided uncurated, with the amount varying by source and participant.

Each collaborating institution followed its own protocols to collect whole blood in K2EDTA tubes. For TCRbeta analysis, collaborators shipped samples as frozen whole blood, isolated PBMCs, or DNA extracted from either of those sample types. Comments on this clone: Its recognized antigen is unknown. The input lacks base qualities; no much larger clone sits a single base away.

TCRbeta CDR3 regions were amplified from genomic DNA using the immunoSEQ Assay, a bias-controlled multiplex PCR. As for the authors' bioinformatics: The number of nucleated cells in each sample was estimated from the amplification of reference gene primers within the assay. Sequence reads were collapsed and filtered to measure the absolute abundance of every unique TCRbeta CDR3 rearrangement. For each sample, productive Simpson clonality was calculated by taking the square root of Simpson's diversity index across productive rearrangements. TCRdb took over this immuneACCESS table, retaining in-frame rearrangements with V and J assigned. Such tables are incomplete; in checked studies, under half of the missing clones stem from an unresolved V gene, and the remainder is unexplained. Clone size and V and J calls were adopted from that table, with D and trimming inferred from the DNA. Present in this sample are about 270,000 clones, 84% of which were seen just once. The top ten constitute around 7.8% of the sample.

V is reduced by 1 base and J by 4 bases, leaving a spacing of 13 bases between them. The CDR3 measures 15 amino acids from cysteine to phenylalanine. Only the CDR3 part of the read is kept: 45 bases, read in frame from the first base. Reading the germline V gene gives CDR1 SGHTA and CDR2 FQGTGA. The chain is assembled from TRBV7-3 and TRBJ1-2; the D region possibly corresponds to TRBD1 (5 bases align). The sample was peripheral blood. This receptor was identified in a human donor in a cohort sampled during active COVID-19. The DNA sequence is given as TGTGCCAGCAGCTTAAACCCAGGGAAGGGCTATGGCTACACCTTC. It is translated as CASSLNPGKGYGYTF.